These 4 T cell receptor beta chains originate from one sample sequenced in a study of molecular identifiers for immune sequencing clone quantification. TCRdb passed the PCR reads through MiXCR, listing each CDR3 protein once. This sample has some 89,000 distinct CDR3 sequences; 24% occur once, and the top ten carry roughly 1%. The specimen was naive CD8+ T cells from blood, with Jurkat cell RNA spiked in. Specified subset: FACS-sorted CD8+CD4-CCR7+CD45RA+ naive T cells. Source of these receptors: a human donor in good health. Some libraries in this study had Jurkat cell RNA spiked in.

This clonotype was observed many times. The chain employs TRBV9 and TRBJ2-3; 7 nucleotides match TRBD2. The CDR3 length is 17 residues. CDR1 SGDLS and CDR2 YYNGEE come from the germline V gene. V shed 4 bases, J shed 1 base, and the junction held 12 bases outside the gene matches. CDR3 in DNA: TGTGCCAGCAGCCCCTCGGGGGGTCCCGGGGGCACAGATACGCAGTATTTT. Protein product: CASSPSGGPGGTDTQYF.

This clonotype was seen repeatedly, ten times or more. This chain links TRBV5-4 with TRBJ2-7; 7 bases map to TRBD2. This CDR3 comprises 15 residues. The J segment lost 3 bases and the V segment lost 1 base, leaving 7 bases of the junction unmatched. In germline, CDR1 is SGHNT, CDR2 YYREEE (reference sequence). CDR3 bases: TGTGCCAGCAGCTTGCTAGAGGGACTACTCTACGAGCAGTACTTC. Its translation: CASSLLEGLLYEQYF.

In this sample, this clonotype turned up many times. CDR3: CASSADRGPNEKLFF. The CDR3 region has the DNA TGTGCCAGCAGCGCGGACAGGGGCCCTAATGAAAAACTGTTTTTT. The rearrangement links TRBV7-8 to TRBJ1-4; TRBD1 aligns across 9 bases. With 5 bases clipped from V and 3 bases from J, the junction kept 4 bases outside the gene matches. The germline V gene encodes CDR1 SGHVS and CDR2 FQNEAQ. The CDR3 is 15 amino acids.

This chain uses TRBV3-1 with TRBJ1-2, with D perhaps TRBD1 (6 bases). V lost 4 bases and J 2 bases, leaving 14 bases between the germline ends. Germline CDR1 and CDR2: LGHDT and YNNKEL (reference sequence). This CDR3 spans 15 amino acids. CDR3 bases: TGTGCCAGCAGCCGCACAGGGTTTGAAAACTATGGCTACACCTTC. This codes for CASSRTGFENYGYTF.